Below, 4 T cell receptor beta chains from the same sample are listed, as sequenced in a study of blood T cell repertoires in COVID-19. TCRdb's copy holds only in-frame clones and misses some; the assay was immunoSEQ multiplex PCR. This sample has approximately 200,000 clones, with about nine tenths found just once. The specimen was peripheral blood. These receptors originate from a man aged 30 to 39 with COVID-19, enrolled during active disease.

A few counts support this clone. This chain joins TRBV7-3 and TRBJ2-7, with 11 bases that match TRBD1. The CDR3 has 14 residues. CDR1 is SGHTA and CDR2 is FQGTGA in the germline V gene. The junction had 2 bases not matched to a gene; V was cut back by 5 bases and J by 2 bases. The CDR3 DNA reads as TGTGCCAGCAGCCCGGGACAGGGGGCCTACGAGCAGTACTTC. Its protein product is CASSPGQGAYEQYF.

V usage is TRBV27 and J usage is TRBJ1-1; 7 bases fit TRBD1. Unmatched junction bases numbered 9, after V lost 6 bases and J lost 2 bases. The CDR3 length is 15 residues. Germline V CDR1 and CDR2: MNHEY, SMNVEV (reference sequence). CDR3 DNA: TGTGCCAGCAGCGGGACAGCCGGACGAAACACTGAAGCTTTCTTT. This translates into CASSGTAGRNTEAFF.

A single count supports this clone. V gene TRBV19 combines with J gene TRBJ2-3, with D hard to call. The CDR3 spans 11 residues. V gave up 3 bases and J gave up 5 bases, with 3 bases separating them. Germline V gene data show CDR1 as LNHDA and CDR2 as SQIVND (reference sequence). The CDR3 loop is CASSIRDTQYF. CDR3 DNA sequence: TGTGCCAGTAGTATTCGAGATACGCAGTATTTT.

The chain recombines TRBV4-2 with TRBJ1-5; TRBD1 matches at 10 bases. CDR1 is LGHNA and CDR2 is YNFKEQ in the germline V gene. The CDR3 contains 15 residues. V lost 3 bases, J lost 6 bases, and 5 bases stayed unmatched. CDR3 in DNA: TGTGCCAGCAGCCATCGACGGACAGGGGGTCAGCCCCAGCATTTT. The encoded protein is CASSHRRTGGQPQHF.